These T cell receptor beta chains were read from a single sample in a study of blood T cell repertoires in COVID-19. This table comes from immunoSEQ multiplex PCR, and its TCRdb copy is limited to in-frame clones, with some not included. The data contain approximately 150,000 clones, about 89% of them singletons. The sequencing input was peripheral blood. The receptor set was obtained from a man aged 80 or over with acute or convalescent COVID-19. Both conserved end residues are part of each CDR3. Fields, in order: clone size, D gene, V gene, CDR3 length, J gene, CDR3 DNA, CDR3 protein. A D gene is named only where the DNA matches it firmly. Clone size is stated in some rows and not others, as once, few, many or a class when expanded.

>-|-|TRBV24-1|14|TRBJ2-7
TGTGCCACCAGTGCGGCGGGACGCTCGTTCGAGCAGTACTTC
CATSAAGRSFEQYF
>-|TRBD1|TRBV3-1/TRBV3-2|16|TRBJ2-1
TGTGCCAGCAGCCACTCCGGGACAGGGTCCTACAATGAGCAGTTCTTC
CASSHSGTGSYNEQFF
>-|TRBD2|TRBV4-1|16|TRBJ2-5
TGCGCCAGCAGCCAAGTCTGGTCCGAGGGAGGGGAGACCCAGTACTTC
CASSQVWSEGGETQYF
>-|-|TRBV29-1|13|TRBJ2-5
TGCAGCGTTGAAGGTCCGGGTCCGGGGACCCAGTACTTC
CSVEGPGPGTQYF
>-|-|TRBV19|15|TRBJ1-2
TGTGCCAGTAGTATACAACAGGAGACGTTGTCTGGCTACACCTTC
CASSIQQETLSGYTF
>-|TRBD2|TRBV18|15|TRBJ2-1
TGTGCCAGCTCACCACCTAGGACTAGCGGGAGGGCCCAGTTCTTC
CASSPPRTSGRAQFF
>-|-|TRBV5-4|14|TRBJ2-5
TGTGCCAGCCGACCATCGGGGGGCCGAGAGACCCAGTACTTC
CASRPSGGRETQYF
>-|TRBD2|TRBV6-1|15|TRBJ2-1
TGTGCCAGCAGTGAGGGACTAGCGGCTTACAATGAGCAGTTCTTC
CASSEGLAAYNEQFF
>-|-|TRBV28|11|TRBJ2-7
TGTGCCAGCAAGAGCTCCTACGAGCAGTACTTC
CASKSSYEQYF
>-|TRBD1|TRBV2|15|TRBJ1-6
TGTGCCAGCAATTACGGGACAGGGATAAGTTCACCCCTCCACTTT
CASNYGTGISSPLHF
>-|-|TRBV7-2|16|TRBJ1-6
TGTGCCAGCAGCTTAGTTTCCACAGGGAGTAATTCACCCCTCCACTTT
CASSLVSTGSNSPLHF
>-|TRBD2|TRBV9|19|TRBJ2-1
TGTGCCAGCAGCGAGAGGGGCACCGGGACTAGCGGGAGATACAATGAGCAGTTCTTC
CASSERGTGTSGRYNEQFF
>-|-|TRBV2|13|TRBJ1-4
TGTGCCAGCAGTGAAACGGGTAATGAAAAACTGTTTTTT
CASSETGNEKLFF
>-|TRBD2|TRBV5-1|15|TRBJ2-7
TGCGCCAGCAGCTTGGGGCTAGCGGGAGTGGAAGAGCAGTACTTC
CASSLGLAGVEEQYF
>once|TRBD2|TRBV6-5|14|TRBJ2-7
TGTGCCAGCAGTCAGACAGCGGGAGGTAACGAGCAGTACTTC
CASSQTAGGNEQYF
>-|TRBD1|TRBV7-8|18|TRBJ2-6
TGTGCCAGCAGCCACGGGGGACAGGCCAACTCTGGGGCCAACGTCCTGACTTTC
CASSHGGQANSGANVLTF
>-|TRBD1|TRBV19|16|TRBJ2-7
TGTGCCAGTAGTCTCAACCCACAGGGGTCCCTCTACGAGCAGTACTTC
CASSLNPQGSLYEQYF